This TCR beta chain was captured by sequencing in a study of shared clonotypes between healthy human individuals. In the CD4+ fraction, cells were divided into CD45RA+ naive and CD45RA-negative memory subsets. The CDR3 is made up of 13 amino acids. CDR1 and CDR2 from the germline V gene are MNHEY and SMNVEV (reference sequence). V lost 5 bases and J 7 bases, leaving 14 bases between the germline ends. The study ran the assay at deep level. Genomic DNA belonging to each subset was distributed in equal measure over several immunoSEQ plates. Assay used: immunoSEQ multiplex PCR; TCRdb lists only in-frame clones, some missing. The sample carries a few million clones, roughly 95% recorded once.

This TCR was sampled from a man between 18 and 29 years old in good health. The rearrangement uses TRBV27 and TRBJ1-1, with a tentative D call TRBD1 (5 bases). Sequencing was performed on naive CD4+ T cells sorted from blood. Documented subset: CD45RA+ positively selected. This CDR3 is CASSKDWGGEAFF. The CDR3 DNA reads TGTGCCAGCAGTAAGGACTGGGGCGGTGAAGCTTTCTTT.